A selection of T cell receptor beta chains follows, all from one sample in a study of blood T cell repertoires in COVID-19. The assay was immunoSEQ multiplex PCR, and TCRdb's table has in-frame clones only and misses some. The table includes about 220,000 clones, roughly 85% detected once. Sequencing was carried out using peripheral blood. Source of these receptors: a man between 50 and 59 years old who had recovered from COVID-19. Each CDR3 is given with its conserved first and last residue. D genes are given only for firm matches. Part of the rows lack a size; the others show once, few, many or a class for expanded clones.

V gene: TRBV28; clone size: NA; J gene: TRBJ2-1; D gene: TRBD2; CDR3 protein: CASSYYSGRAREQFF; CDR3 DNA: TGTGCCAGCAGTTACTACAGCGGGAGGGCCAGAGAGCAGTTCTTC
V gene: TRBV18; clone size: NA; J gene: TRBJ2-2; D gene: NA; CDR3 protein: CASSPQLARGTGELFF; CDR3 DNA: TGTGCCAGCTCACCCCAGTTGGCCAGGGGCACCGGGGAGCTGTTTTTT
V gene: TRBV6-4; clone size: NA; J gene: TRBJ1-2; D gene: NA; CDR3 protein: CASSAAQGSNYGYTF; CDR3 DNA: TGTGCCAGCAGTGCGGCACAGGGATCTAACTATGGCTACACCTTC
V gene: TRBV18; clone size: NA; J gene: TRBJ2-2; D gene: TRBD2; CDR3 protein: CASSSRTSGNTGELFF; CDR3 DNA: TGTGCCAGCTCATCCCGGACTAGCGGGAACACCGGGGAGCTGTTTTTT
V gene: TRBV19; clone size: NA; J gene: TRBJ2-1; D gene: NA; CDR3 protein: CASSAYSGVVYNEQFF; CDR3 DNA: TGTGCCAGTAGTGCGTACTCGGGGGTTGTCTACAATGAGCAGTTCTTC
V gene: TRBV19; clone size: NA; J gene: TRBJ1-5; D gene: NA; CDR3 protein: CASSQGNQPQHF; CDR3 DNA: TGTGCCAGTAGTCAGGGTAATCAGCCCCAGCATTTT
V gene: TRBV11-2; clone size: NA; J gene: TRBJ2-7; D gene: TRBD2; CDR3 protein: CASSLLAGAYEQYF; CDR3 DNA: TGTGCCAGCAGCTTACTAGCGGGAGCCTACGAGCAGTACTTC
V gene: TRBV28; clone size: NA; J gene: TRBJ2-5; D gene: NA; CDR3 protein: CASRSEGRAQETQYF; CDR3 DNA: TGTGCCAGCAGGAGCGAAGGCAGGGCACAAGAGACCCAGTACTTC
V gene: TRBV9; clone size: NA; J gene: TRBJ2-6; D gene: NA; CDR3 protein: CASSDGISGANVLTF; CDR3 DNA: TGTGCCAGCAGCGACGGGATCTCTGGGGCCAACGTCCTGACTTTC
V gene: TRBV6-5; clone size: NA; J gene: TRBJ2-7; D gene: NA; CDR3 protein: CASSYTGLRGWDEQYF; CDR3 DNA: TGTGCCAGCAGTTACACCGGACTGCGCGGCTGGGACGAGCAGTACTTC
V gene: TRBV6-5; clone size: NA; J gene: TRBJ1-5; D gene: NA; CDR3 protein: CASSSPARGQPQHF; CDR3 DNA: TGTGCCAGCAGTTCGCCCGCTCGGGGTCAGCCCCAGCATTTT
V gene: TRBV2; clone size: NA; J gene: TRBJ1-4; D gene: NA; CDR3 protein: CASTGGQTSEKLFF; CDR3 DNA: TGTGCCAGCACCGGCGGGCAGACCAGTGAAAAACTGTTTTTT
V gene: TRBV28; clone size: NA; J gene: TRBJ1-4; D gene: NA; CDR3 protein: CASSRPGTTNEKLFF; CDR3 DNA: TGTGCCAGCAGTCGGCCAGGGACAACTAATGAAAAACTGTTTTTT
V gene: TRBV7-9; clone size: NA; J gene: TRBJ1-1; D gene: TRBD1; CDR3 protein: CASSPQGSNTEAFF; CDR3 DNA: TGTGCCAGCAGCCCACAGGGGTCGAACACTGAAGCTTTCTTT
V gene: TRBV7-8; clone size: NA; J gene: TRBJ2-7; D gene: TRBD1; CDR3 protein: CASSSGQVVYEQYF; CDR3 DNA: TGTGCCAGCAGCTCGGGACAGGTTGTCTACGAGCAGTACTTC
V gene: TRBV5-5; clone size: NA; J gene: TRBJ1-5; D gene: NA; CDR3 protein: CASSLGTADQPQHF; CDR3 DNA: TGTGCCAGCAGCTTGGGTACGGCGGATCAGCCCCAGCATTTT
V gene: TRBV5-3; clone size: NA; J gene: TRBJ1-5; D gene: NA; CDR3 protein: CARSLAGQGGSNQPQHF; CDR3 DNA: TGTGCCAGAAGCTTGGCCGGGCAGGGTGGAAGCAATCAGCCCCAGCATTTT
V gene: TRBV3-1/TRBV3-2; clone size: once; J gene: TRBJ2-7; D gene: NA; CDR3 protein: CASSPRASGIEGQYF; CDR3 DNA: TGTGCCAGCAGCCCCCGGGCAAGCGGCATTGAAGGGCAGTACTTC
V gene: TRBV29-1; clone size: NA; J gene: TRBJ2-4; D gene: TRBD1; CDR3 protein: CSATGRGQGWGWVAGIQYF; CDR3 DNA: TGCAGCGCCACTGGCCGGGGACAGGGCTGGGGATGGGTCGCGGGCATTCAGTACTTC
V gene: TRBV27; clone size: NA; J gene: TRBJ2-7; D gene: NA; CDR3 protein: CASRKQGVDEQYF; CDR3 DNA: TGTGCCAGCAGAAAACAGGGAGTCGACGAGCAGTACTTC
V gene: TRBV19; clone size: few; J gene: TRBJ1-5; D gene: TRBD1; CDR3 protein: CASSAERPGQGANQPQHF; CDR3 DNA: TGTGCCAGTAGTGCAGAGCGACCGGGACAGGGGGCTAATCAGCCCCAGCATTTT
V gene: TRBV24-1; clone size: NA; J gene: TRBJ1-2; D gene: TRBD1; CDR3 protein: CATSDHTGANYGYTF; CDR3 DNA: TGTGCCACCAGTGATCACACAGGGGCTAACTATGGCTACACCTTC
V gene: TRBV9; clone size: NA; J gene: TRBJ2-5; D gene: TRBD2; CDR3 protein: CASSVAASGRAWETQYF; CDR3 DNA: TGTGCCAGCAGCGTAGCTGCTAGCGGGAGGGCCTGGGAGACCCAGTACTTC
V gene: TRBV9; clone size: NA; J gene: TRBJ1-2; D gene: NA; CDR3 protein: CASSVNRNYGYTF; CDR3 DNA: TGTGCCAGCAGCGTCAACAGGAACTATGGCTACACCTTC
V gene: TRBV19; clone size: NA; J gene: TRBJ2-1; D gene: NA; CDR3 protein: CASSISEGNEQFF; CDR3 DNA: TGTGCCAGTAGTATAAGTGAGGGAAATGAGCAGTTCTTC
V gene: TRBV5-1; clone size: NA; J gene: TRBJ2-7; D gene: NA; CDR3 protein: CASSLGGRTYEQYF; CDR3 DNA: TGCGCCAGCAGCTTGGGTGGCAGAACCTACGAGCAGTACTTC
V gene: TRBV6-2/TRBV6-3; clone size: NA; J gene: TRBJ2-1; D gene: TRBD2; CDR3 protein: CASSYPLAGPDNEQFF; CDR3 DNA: TGTGCCAGCAGTTACCCACTAGCGGGGCCAGACAATGAGCAGTTCTTC
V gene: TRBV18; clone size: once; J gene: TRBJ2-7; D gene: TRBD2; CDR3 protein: CASSPSGRAIDEQYF; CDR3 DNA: TGTGCCAGCTCACCCAGCGGGAGGGCCATCGACGAGCAGTACTTC
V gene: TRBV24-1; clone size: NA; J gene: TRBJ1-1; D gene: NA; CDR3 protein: CATSDFHEAFF; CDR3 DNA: TGTGCCACCAGTGATTTTCATGAAGCTTTCTTT
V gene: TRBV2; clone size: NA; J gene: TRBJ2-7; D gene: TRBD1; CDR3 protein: CASMKETGGSEQYF; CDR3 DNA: TGTGCCAGCATGAAAGAAACAGGGGGAAGCGAGCAGTACTTC
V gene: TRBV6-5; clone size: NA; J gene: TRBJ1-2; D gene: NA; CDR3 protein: CASSSTTLRYGYTF; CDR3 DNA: TGTGCCAGCAGTTCGACTACACTACGCTATGGCTACACCTTC
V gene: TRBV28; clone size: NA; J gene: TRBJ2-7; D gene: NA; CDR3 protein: CASSSYSYEQYF; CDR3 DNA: TGTGCCAGCAGTTCCTACAGCTACGAGCAGTACTTC
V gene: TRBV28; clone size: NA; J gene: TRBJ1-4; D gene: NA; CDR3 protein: CASSSFGRGAPNEKLFF; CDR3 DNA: TGTGCCAGCAGTTCCTTCGGACGGGGGGCACCTAATGAAAAACTGTTTTTT
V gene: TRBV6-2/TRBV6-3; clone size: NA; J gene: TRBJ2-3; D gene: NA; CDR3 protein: CASSYSMRDTQYF; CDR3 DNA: TGTGCCAGCAGTTACTCCATGAGAGATACGCAGTATTTT
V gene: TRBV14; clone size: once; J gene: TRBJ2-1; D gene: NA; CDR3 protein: CASSHQPLRWAYNEQFF; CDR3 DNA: TGTGCCAGCAGCCACCAGCCGCTGCGGTGGGCCTACAATGAGCAGTTCTTC
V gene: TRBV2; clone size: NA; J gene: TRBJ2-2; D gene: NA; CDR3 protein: CASTRREARTGELFF; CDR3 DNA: TGTGCCAGCACCCGCAGGGAGGCGCGCACCGGGGAGCTGTTTTTT
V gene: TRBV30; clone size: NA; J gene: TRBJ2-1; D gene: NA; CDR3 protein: CAWTRGWDEQFF; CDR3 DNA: TGTGCCTGGACCCGAGGGTGGGATGAGCAGTTCTTC
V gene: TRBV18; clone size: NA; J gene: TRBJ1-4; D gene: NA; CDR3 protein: CASSTQAAGGPSGGEKLFF; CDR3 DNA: TGTGCCAGCTCTACCCAGGCCGCGGGGGGGCCTTCAGGAGGAGAAAAACTGTTTTTT
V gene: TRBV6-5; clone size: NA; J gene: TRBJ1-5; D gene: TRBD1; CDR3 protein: CASNYRGSNQPQHF; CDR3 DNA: TGTGCCAGCAATTACAGGGGGAGCAATCAGCCCCAGCATTTT
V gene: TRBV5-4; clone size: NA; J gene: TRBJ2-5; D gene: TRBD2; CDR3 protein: CASSLSGRALETQYF; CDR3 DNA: TGTGCCAGCAGTCTTAGCGGGAGGGCCTTGGAGACCCAGTACTTC
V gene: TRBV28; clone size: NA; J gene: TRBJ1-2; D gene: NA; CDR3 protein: CATDSLENGYTF; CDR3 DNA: TGTGCCACCGACAGCCTCGAGAATGGCTACACCTTC
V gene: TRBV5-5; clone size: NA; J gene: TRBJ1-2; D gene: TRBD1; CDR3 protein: CASSLLRGQGNYGYTF; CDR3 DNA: TGTGCCAGCAGTCTTTTAAGAGGACAGGGGAACTATGGCTACACCTTC
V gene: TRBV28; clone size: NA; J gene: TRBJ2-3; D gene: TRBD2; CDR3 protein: CASSSGTSGSTNTQYF; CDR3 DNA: TGTGCCAGCAGTTCCGGGACTAGCGGGAGCACGAATACGCAGTATTTT
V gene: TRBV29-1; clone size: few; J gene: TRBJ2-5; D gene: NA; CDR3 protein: CSVEAWVMDSGQETQYF; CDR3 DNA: TGCAGCGTTGAAGCCTGGGTGATGGACAGTGGACAAGAGACCCAGTACTTC
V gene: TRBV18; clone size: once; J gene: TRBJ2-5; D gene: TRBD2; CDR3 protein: CASSPLPAGIQETQYF; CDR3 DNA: TGTGCCAGCTCACCCCTCCCAGCGGGGATCCAAGAGACCCAGTACTTC
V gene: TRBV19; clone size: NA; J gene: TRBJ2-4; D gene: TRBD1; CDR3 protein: CASSLMDRDRKNIQYF; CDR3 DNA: TGTGCCAGTAGTCTCATGGACAGGGATCGCAAAAACATTCAGTACTTC
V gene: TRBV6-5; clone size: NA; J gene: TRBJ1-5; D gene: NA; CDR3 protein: CASSNRVGNQPQHF; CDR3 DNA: TGTGCCAGCAGTAACAGGGTAGGCAATCAGCCCCAGCATTTT
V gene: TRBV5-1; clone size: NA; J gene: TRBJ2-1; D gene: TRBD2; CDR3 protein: CASSLAPLAGVSDEQFF; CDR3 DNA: TGCGCCAGCAGCTTGGCCCCACTAGCGGGAGTTTCGGATGAGCAGTTCTTC
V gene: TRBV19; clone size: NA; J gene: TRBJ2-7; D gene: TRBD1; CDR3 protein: CASTFRQGYEQYF; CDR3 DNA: TGTGCCTCAACTTTCCGACAGGGCTACGAGCAGTACTTC
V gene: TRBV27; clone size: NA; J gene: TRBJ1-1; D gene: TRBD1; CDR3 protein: CASTKQTGAYTEAFF; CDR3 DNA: TGTGCCAGCACCAAACAGACAGGGGCCTACACTGAAGCTTTCTTT
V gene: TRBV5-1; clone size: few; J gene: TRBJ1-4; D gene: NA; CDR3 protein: CASSLERAGEKLFF; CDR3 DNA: TGCGCCAGCAGCTTGGAGCGCGCCGGGGAAAAACTGTTTTTT
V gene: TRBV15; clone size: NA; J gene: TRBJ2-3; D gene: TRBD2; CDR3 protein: CATSRDMWSSGTTDTQYF; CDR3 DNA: TGTGCCACCAGCAGAGATATGTGGTCTAGCGGGACCACAGATACGCAGTATTTT
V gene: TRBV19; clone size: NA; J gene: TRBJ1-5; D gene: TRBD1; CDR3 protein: CASSIFRGHQPQHF; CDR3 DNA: TGTGCCAGTAGTATTTTCAGGGGGCATCAGCCCCAGCATTTT
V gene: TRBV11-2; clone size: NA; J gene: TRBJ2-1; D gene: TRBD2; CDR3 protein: CATKYGLAGGNEQFF; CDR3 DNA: TGTGCCACAAAATACGGGCTAGCGGGAGGGAATGAGCAGTTCTTC
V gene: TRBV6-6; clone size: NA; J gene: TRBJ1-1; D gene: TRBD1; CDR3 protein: CASSQQVGTGRGTEAFF; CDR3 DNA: TGTGCCAGCAGTCAACAAGTAGGGACAGGGAGGGGCACTGAAGCTTTCTTT